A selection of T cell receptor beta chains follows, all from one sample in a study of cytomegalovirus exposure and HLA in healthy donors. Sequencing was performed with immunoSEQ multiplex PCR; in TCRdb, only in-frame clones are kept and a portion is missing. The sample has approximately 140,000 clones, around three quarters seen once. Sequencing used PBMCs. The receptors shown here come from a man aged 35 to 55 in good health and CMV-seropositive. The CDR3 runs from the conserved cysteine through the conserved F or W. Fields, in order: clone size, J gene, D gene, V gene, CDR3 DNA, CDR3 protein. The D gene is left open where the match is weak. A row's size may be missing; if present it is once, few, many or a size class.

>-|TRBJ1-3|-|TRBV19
TGTGCCAGTAGTATCACGCGGGCCGGCTCTGGAAACACCATATATTTT
CASSITRAGSGNTIYF
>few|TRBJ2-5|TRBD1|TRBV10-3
TGTGCCATCAGTGTGGGACAGGGGGCCGAGACCCAGTACTTC
CAISVGQGAETQYF
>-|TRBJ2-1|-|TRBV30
TGTGCCGGGATGGACAGACATTACAATGAGCAGTTCTTC
CAGMDRHYNEQFF
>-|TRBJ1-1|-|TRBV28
TGTGCCAGCAGACCCGGGGGGGAGAACACTGAAGCTTTCTTT
CASRPGGENTEAFF
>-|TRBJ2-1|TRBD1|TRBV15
TGTGCCACAACGGGACAGTACTACAATGAGCAGTTCTTC
CATTGQYYNEQFF
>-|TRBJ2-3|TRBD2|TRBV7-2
TGTGCCAGCAGCCCCGGGGGGGATACGCAGTATTTT
CASSPGGDTQYF
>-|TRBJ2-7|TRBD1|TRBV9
TGTGCCAGCAGCGTAGCAGGGACAGGGGCCTACGAGCAGTACTTC
CASSVAGTGAYEQYF
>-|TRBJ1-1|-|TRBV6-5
TGTGCCAGCAGACGACAAAATTCTGAAGCTTTCTTT
CASRRQNSEAFF
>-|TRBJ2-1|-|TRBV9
TGTGCCAGCAGCGTAGGGGGCAGGTTATCGGAGCAGTTCTTC
CASSVGGRLSEQFF
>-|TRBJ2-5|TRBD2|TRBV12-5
TGTGCTAGTGGTTTGATTTCCACGGGAGGAGGGACCCAGTACTTC
CASGLISTGGGTQYF
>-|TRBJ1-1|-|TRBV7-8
TGTGCCAGCAGGCCCGGGACTCATGAAGCTTTCTTT
CASRPGTHEAFF
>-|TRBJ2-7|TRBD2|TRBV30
TGTGCCTGGAGTGTAGGTCGGGGGGGCTACGAGCAGTACTTC
CAWSVGRGGYEQYF
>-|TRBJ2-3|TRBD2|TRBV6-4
TGTGCCAGCAGCCAGACTAGCGGGAGGGCAGATACGCAGTATTTT
CASSQTSGRADTQYF
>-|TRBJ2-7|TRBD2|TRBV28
TGTGCCAGCAGGCGGGGGAACTCCTACGAGCAGTACTTC
CASRRGNSYEQYF
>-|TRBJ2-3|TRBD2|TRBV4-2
TGTGCCAGCAGCCAAGTAGCGGGAGTCATTGGAATGGGTACGCAGTATTTT
CASSQVAGVIGMGTQYF
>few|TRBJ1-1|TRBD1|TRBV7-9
TGTTCCAGCAGCTTAGAAGGAGGGGGCACCACTGAAGCTTTCTTT
CSSSLEGGGTTEAFF
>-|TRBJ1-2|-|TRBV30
TGTGCCTGGAATGGCCTAACAGGTCATGGCTACACCTTC
CAWNGLTGHGYTF
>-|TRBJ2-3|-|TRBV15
TGTGCCACCAGCGCCTGGCACGATACGCAGTATTTT
CATSAWHDTQYF
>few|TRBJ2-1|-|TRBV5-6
TGTGCCAGCAGCTTGGTTTCTAGCTCCTACAATGGGCAGTTCTTC
CASSLVSSSYNGQFF
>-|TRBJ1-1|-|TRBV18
TGTGCCAGCTCACAACAGCAAAACACTGAAGCTTTCTTT
CASSQQQNTEAFF
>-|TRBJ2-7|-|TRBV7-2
TGTGCCAGCAGCTTAGGGGGAGCGGAGTATACCTACGAGCAGTACTTC
CASSLGGAEYTYEQYF
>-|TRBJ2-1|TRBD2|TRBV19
TGTGCCAGTAGTATCCACCCGGGACTAGTGCTCTTC
CASSIHPGLVLF
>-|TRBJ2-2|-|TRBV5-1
TGCGCCAGCAGCTTGCAGGGTTCGGCCGGGGAGCTGTTTTTT
CASSLQGSAGELFF
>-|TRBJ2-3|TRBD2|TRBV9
TGTGCCAGCAGCGAGGGACTAGCGGGAGAAGGAGATACGCAGTATTTT
CASSEGLAGEGDTQYF
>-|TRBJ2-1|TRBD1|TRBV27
TGTGCCAGCAGTACAGGGGATGAGCAGTTCTTC
CASSTGDEQFF
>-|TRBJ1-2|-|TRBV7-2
TGTGCCAGCAGCTTAGTTCCGGGTGGCTACACCTTC
CASSLVPGGYTF
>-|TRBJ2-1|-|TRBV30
TGTGCCTCTGACAGCTACAATGAGCAGTTCTTC
CASDSYNEQFF
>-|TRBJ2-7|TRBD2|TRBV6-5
TGTGCCAGCAGGGGACTAGCGGACTACGAGCAGTACTTC
CASRGLADYEQYF
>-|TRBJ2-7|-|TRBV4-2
TGTGCCAGCAGCCTAAAAAGGAGCTACGAGCAGTACTTC
CASSLKRSYEQYF
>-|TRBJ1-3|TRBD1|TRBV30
TGTGCCTGGATGGAGCAGGGGGCGCGGGTCTTATATTTT
CAWMEQGARVLYF
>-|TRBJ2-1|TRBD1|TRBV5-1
TGCGCCAGCAGCTTGCAAAGGGGGCGGAATGAGCAGTTCTTC
CASSLQRGRNEQFF
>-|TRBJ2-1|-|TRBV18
TGTGCCAGCTCGCTGGCCTGGCTGGAGAAGAACAATGAGCAGTTCTTC
CASSLAWLEKNNEQFF
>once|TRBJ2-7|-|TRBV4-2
TGTGCCAGCAGCCAAGAGGGAGGAAGGCACTACGAGCAGTACTTC
CASSQEGGRHYEQYF
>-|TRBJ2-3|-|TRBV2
TGTGCCAGCAGGGCGACTCGCACAGATACGCAGTATTTT
CASRATRTDTQYF
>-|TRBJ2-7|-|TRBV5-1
TGCGCCAGCAGCTTGGGACTCGAGCAGTACTTC
CASSLGLEQYF
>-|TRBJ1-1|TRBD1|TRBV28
TGTGCCAGCAGTCCCCATGGTTTTGGACAGGGCGGGCCGGCGGCTTTCTTT
CASSPHGFGQGGPAAFF
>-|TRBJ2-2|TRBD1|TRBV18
TGTGCCAGCTCACCACGAGGGGGCGGGAACACCGGGGAGCTGTTTTTT
CASSPRGGGNTGELFF
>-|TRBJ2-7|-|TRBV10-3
TGTGCCATCAGTGAGGGGAGCCGGCCGACCTCCTACGAGCAGTACTTC
CAISEGSRPTSYEQYF
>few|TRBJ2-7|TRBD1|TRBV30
TGTGCCTGGAGCCCCATAGATCGGGACAGGCGGTCATACGAGCAGTACTTC
CAWSPIDRDRRSYEQYF
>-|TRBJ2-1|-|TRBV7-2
TGTGCCAGCAGCTTAGTGGTGGGGGGGCACAATGAGCAGTTCTTC
CASSLVVGGHNEQFF
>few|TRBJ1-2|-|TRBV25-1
TGTGCCAGCAGTGAAACACCAGGGATATATGGCTACACCTTC
CASSETPGIYGYTF
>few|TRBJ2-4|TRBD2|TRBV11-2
TGTGCCAGCAGCCCGATAGCGGGAGGTCGAGCCAAAAACATTCAGTACTTC
CASSPIAGGRAKNIQYF
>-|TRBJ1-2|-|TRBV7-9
TGTGCCAGCAGCTCCGATTTTGGGAGTCATGGCTACACCTTC
CASSSDFGSHGYTF
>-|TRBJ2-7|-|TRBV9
TGTGCCAGCAGCGTATCCCCGGGTGCCCACGAGCAGTACTTC
CASSVSPGAHEQYF
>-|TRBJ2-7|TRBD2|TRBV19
TGTGCCAGTAGTATACTGCCTAGCGGGAATTACGAGCAGTACTTC
CASSILPSGNYEQYF
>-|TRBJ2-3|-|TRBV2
TGTGCCAGCAGGAAGATCCCCGGTACAGATACGCAGTATTTT
CASRKIPGTDTQYF
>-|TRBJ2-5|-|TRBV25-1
TGTGCCAGCAGTGTAGGACAGCAAGAGACCCAGTACTTC
CASSVGQQETQYF
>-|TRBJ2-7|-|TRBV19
TGTGCCAGTAGTACCCCGCCAGGTAGCGGAGGAGTCTACGAGCAGTACTTC
CASSTPPGSGGVYEQYF
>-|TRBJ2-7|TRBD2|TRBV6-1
TGTGCCAGCACCGGGACTAGCGGGAGTTACGAGCAGTACTTC
CASTGTSGSYEQYF
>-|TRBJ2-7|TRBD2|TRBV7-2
TGTGCCAGCAGCTTAGCGACGGGCGGGAGTCGCCACGAGCAGTACTTC
CASSLATGGSRHEQYF
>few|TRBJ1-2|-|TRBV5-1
TGCGCCAGCAGCTTGGCAGCAGGATTTAACTATGGCTACACCTTC
CASSLAAGFNYGYTF
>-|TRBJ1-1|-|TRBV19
TGTGCCAGTAGCGAACAGGGGAACACTGAAGCTTTCTTT
CASSEQGNTEAFF
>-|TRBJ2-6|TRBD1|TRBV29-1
TGCAGCGTTGGGGAACCGGGACAGGTCTCTGGGGCCAACGTCCTGACTTTC
CSVGEPGQVSGANVLTF
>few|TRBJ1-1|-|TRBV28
TGTGCCAGCAGACCGGGACTGAAAAAAGCTTTCTTT
CASRPGLKKAFF